These 15 T cell receptor beta chains were sequenced from one sample in a study of blood T cell repertoires in COVID-19. Clones were read by immunoSEQ multiplex PCR, and TCRdb kept only the in-frame ones, dropping some. The table includes under 200,000 clones, around 89% detected once. Specimen: peripheral blood. All receptors come from a man aged 50 to 60 who had recovered from COVID-19.

The chain combines TRBV20-1 with TRBJ2-1, with D possibly being TRBD2 (5 bases). The V gene's germline CDR1 is DFQATT and CDR2 SNEGSKA (reference sequence). Trimming removed 7 bases at V and 6 bases at J, with 10 bases between. This CDR3 spans 11 amino acids. The CDR3 sequence: CSGQRLNEQFF. In DNA, the CDR3 is TGCAGTGGGCAGCGGCTCAATGAGCAGTTCTTC.

V is TRBV29-1 and J is TRBJ2-7, with TRBD1 matching over 9 bases. Trimming removed 5 bases from V and 5 bases from J; junction bases left unmatched: 10. The CDR3 runs 14 residues. Germline V gene data show CDR1 as SQVTM and CDR2 as ANQGSEA. The CDR3 protein is CSVRSAGQGDEQYF. The CDR3 DNA sequence: TGCAGCGTTCGGTCGGCGGGACAGGGTGACGAGCAGTACTTC.

The gene calls are TRBV5-6 and TRBJ2-5; TRBD2 is a possible D gene (7 bases). The CDR3 contains 15 residues. Trimming stripped 2 bases from V and 5 bases from J, with 16 bases between. Germline values: CDR1 SGHDT, CDR2 YYEEEE. CDR3 sequence (DNA): TGTGCCAGCAGCTTCCGAGGGGCGGGGGCGGAGACCCAGTACTTC. The encoded protein is CASSFRGAGAETQYF. Full variable domain (missing parts from reference TRBV5-6 and TRBJ2-5): DAGVTQSPTHLIKTRGQQVTLRCSPKSGHDTVSWYQQALGQGPQFIFQYYEEEERQRGNFPDRFSGHQFPNYSSELNVNALLLGDSALYLCASSFRGAGAETQYFGPGTRLLVL.

This clone was observed a handful of times. The CDR3 region has the DNA TGTGCCAGCAGTTACGAGGGATTTCAGCCCCAGCATTTT. Translating it yields CASSYEGFQPQHF. The rearrangement joins TRBV6-2 or TRBV6-3 to TRBJ1-5; D remains ambiguous. The CDR3 is made up of 13 amino acids. The V end lost 2 bases, the J end lost 6 bases, and 8 bases lay between the germline ends. Germline CDR1 is MNHEY and CDR2 is SVGEGT.

The chain uses TRBV4-1 and TRBJ2-5; 8 bases match TRBD2. V lost 1 base to trimming and J lost 5 bases; unmatched junction nucleotides: 9. The CDR3 contains 16 residues. Per germline, CDR1 MGHRA and CDR2 YSYEKL. The DNA for the CDR3 is TGCGCCAGCAGCCAAGGAGGCGGGGGGCGATTCGAGACCCAGTACTTC. As protein: CASSQGGGGRFETQYF.

This chain uses TRBV29-1 with TRBJ2-1, with 9 bases fitting TRBD2. J was trimmed by 4 bases and V by 1 base; bases with no gene match: 5. The CDR3 length is 15 residues. The germline V gene has CDR1 SQVTM and CDR2 ANQGSEA. CDR3 DNA: TGCAGCGTTGAAGCCGGGACTAGCAGGTACAATGAGCAGTTCTTC. It specifies CSVEAGTSRYNEQFF.

The rearrangement links TRBV19 to TRBJ2-1; 9 nucleotides match TRBD1. This CDR3 has 15 residues. Germline trimming cut 4 bases from V and 5 bases from J; bases unmatched to any gene: 6. Germline assignment: CDR1 LNHDA and CDR2 SQIVND (reference sequence). The CDR3 coding sequence is TGTGCCAGTAGTAGGACAGGGGCACCCGACAATGAGCAGTTCTTC. Translated, it gives CASSRTGAPDNEQFF.

The chain recombines TRBV5-6 with TRBJ1-5; D call uncertain. Germline-derived CDR1 and CDR2 are SGHDT and YYEEEE. The ends were cut back, 4 bases at V and 2 bases at J, with 7 bases in the middle. This CDR3 spans 13 amino acids. In DNA, the CDR3 is TGTGCCAGCAGCCCTTTTGGCAATCAGCCCCAGCATTTT. This sequence encodes CASSPFGNQPQHF.

The chain couples TRBV6-2 or TRBV6-3 to TRBJ2-3, with 9 bases that match TRBD2. The V segment lost 4 bases and the J segment 5 bases; nucleotides outside the gene matches: 13. The length of the CDR3 is 17 residues. CDR1 is MNHEY, CDR2 SVGEGT, per germline. CDR3 residues: CASSFALWTSEGDTQYF. The CDR3 DNA reads as TGTGCCAGCAGTTTTGCCTTATGGACTAGCGAGGGAGATACGCAGTATTTT.

The CDR3, as DNA: TGTGCCAGTAGTATTCTAGCGGGAGCTACCTACAATGAGCAGTTCTTC. This translates into CASSILAGATYNEQFF. The gene calls are TRBV19 and TRBJ2-1; 10 nucleotides align to TRBD2. CDR3 length: 16 residues. The ends lost 3 bases at V and 2 bases at J; junction bases unmatched: 4. CDR1 and CDR2 from the germline V gene are LNHDA and SQIVND (reference sequence).

The chain couples TRBV6-6 to TRBJ2-1; TRBD1 matches 7 bases. J gave up 12 bases and V 5 bases, and 7 bases lay outside the gene matches. The CDR3 consists of 12 residues. Germline-derived CDR1 and CDR2 are MNHNY and SVGAGI (reference sequence). CDR3 loop: CASSGPTGPQFF. The CDR3 DNA is TGTGCCAGCAGTGGACCGACAGGGCCGCAGTTCTTC.

The chain carries TRBV6-5 and TRBJ1-6; a weak D match, TRBD1 (5 bases). This CDR3 has 15 amino acids. Trimming pared 6 bases from V and 5 bases from J, leaving 14 bases between. Germline CDR1 MNHEY, CDR2 SVGAGI. The CDR3 is CASSATWGNNSPLHF. CDR3 nucleotide sequence: TGTGCCAGCAGCGCGACCTGGGGCAATAATTCACCCCTCCACTTT.

The chain uses TRBV4-3 and TRBJ2-2; 13 bases are shared with TRBD2. In germline, CDR1 is LGHNA, CDR2 YSLEER. The CDR3 has 16 amino acids. With V trimmed by 4 bases and J by 6 bases, 5 bases remained unmatched. CDR3 nucleotides: TGCGCCAGCAGCCCACAAGGACTAGCGGGAGCCGGGGAGCTGTTTTTT. Translated: CASSPQGLAGAGELFF.

This clone was recorded only once. The J gene is TRBJ2-2, the V gene TRBV7-2, with a weak D call TRBD2 (5 bases). Germline loops: CDR1 SGHTA, CDR2 FQGNSA. V was pared by 3 bases and J by 0 bases, with 11 bases between. The CDR3 totals 16 residues. This CDR3 is CASSFWVASNTGELFF. For the CDR3, the DNA is TGTGCCAGCAGCTTTTGGGTAGCGTCGAACACCGGGGAGCTGTTTTTT.

The chain joins TRBV9 to TRBJ1-2, with no clear D. The CDR3 is 13 amino acids. The V and J ends lost 4 bases and 4 bases respectively, with 11 bases between them. CDR1 and CDR2 from the germline V gene are SGDLS and YYNGEE. CDR3 in DNA: TGTGCCAGCAGCCCCGATGGGCCCTATGGCTACACCTTC. It is translated as CASSPDGPYGYTF.